This TCR beta chain was recorded in a study of PD-1 blockade in classical Hodgkin lymphoma (dated by TCRdb to between 2020 and 2021). Describing the broader study: Nivolumab dosing was 3 mg/kg intravenously every 2 weeks, continuing until either disease progression or unacceptable toxicity. A peripheral blood immune signature of response to PD-1 blockade in classical Hodgkin lymphoma was defined using TCR beta sequencing and CyTOF.

This specimen's time point label, per the study, means: cycle 4 day 1 (C4D1), after 6 weeks of nivolumab. Relapse after autologous stem cell transplantation had occurred in all trial patients, and cohorts A, B and C were distinguished by prior brentuximab vedotin exposure. A total of fewer than 70 patients with relapsed/refractory classical Hodgkin lymphoma made up the trial cohort, and each patient's best overall response was complete response, partial response or progressive disease. Trial patients were treated with single-agent nivolumab in the multi-cohort phase II CheckMate 205 trial. An independent review committee assessed best overall response by applying the 2007 International Working Group response criteria. Trial PBMCs were collected immediately before nivolumab initiation (C1D1) and during therapy at cycle 2 day 1 and cycle 4 day 1. Peripheral blood was collected in 8 mL Vacutainer Cell Preparation Tubes, from which PBMCs were isolated by centrifugation and then cryopreserved.

The CDR3 goes from the cysteine to the phenylalanine over 16 residues. Left in the record is the CDR3 DNA by itself, 48 bases read in frame from the first base. In the germline V gene, CDR1 corresponds to ENHRY and CDR2 to SYGVKD. Germline trimming: 0 bases from V, 10 bases from J; junction bases outside gene matches: 10. In the case of this clone: No cognate antigen has been identified for it. No clone much larger than this one lies a single base away; base qualities are absent.

Genomic DNA was extracted with the Qiagen DNeasy kit from unsorted PBMCs and from negatively selected CD4+ and CD8+ fractions. Amplification of TCR beta CDR3 regions was done by immunoSEQ multiplex PCR with primers that anneal to V and J segments. A synthetic immune receptor repertoire was used to minimize amplification bias, and any remaining bias was removed computationally after sequencing. Regarding the original processing steps: Custom Python scripts were used to quantify repertoire diversity as the Shannon entropy index. Unsorted, CD4+ and CD8+ repertoires were examined separately, except in combined analyses, for which CD4+ and CD8+ sequences were merged in silico. A clone counted as expanded when the clone's frequency after treatment rose at least 2-fold relative to C1D1, and clones undetected at baseline were given a pseudocount of 0.5. Clones with 0 or 1 copy at C1D1 were defined as singleton clones, while clones with 2 or more copies were defined as non-singleton clones. Clones expanded in unsorted samples were annotated as CD4+, CD8+ or unknown by matching protein sequences in sorted samples from the same patient. Wilcoxon tests on paired samples were used to test diversity changes from C1D1 to C4D1. TCRdb holds this immuneACCESS table with in-frame rearrangements only. Some clones are missing; in checked studies, unresolved V genes explain under half, and the rest has no known cause. V and J calls and clone size follow that table, whereas D and trimming were derived from the DNA. This sample gives 20,000 to 25,000 clones in total; roughly 77% of them show up just once. The ten largest clones take up roughly a fifth of the sample.

Study-level results and caveats: A significant rise by C4D1 was seen in CD4+ but not CD8+ TCR diversity (p=0.0027 vs p=0.16), with the rise being most apparent in complete responders (p=0.02). Baseline TCR diversity was reported to be lower in newly diagnosed patients than in healthy donors and to be lower still in relapsed/refractory patients. Lower diversity was observed in patients in whom nivolumab was started less than 1 year after ASCT, and these patients were excluded from later analyses so that confounding by immune reconstitution would be avoided. The study covered only a single clinical trial cohort, and the causes of the repertoire differences, possibly disease activity or prior therapy, were still not defined. Trial patients with a complete response had baseline diversity similar to that of newly diagnosed patients, while partial responders and progressors had significantly lower diversity.

The sample consisted of peripheral blood mononuclear cells (PBMCs), taken before the fourth cycle of nivolumab. This sequence originates from a human donor with classical Hodgkin lymphoma. The chain uses TRBV10-3 and TRBJ2-1, with TRBD2 matching 9 junction bases. The DNA sequence reads TGTGCCATCAGTGAGTCACGAGCGGGGGGTGTAAGCGAGCAGTTCTTC. Translation gives CAISESRAGGVSEQFF.